This T cell receptor beta chain was documented in a study of blood T cell repertoires in COVID-19. Study in general: PBMCs, B-cell-depleted T cells, or T cells provided the cDNA or gDNA that made up the material.

Note on this clone: The same CDR3 also results from other DNA sequences found in this sample.

Germline V lookup: CDR1 SEHNR, CDR2 FQNEAQ (reference sequence). The trim removed 1 base at V and 8 bases at J, leaving 1 base unmatched. The CDR3 contains 12 residues. This table comes from immunoSEQ multiplex PCR, and its TCRdb copy is limited to in-frame clones, with some not included. The repertoire holds approximately 530,000 clones, around 90% seen once, with about 8% in the top ten. Those enrolled in Seattle joined during active infection and were followed longitudinally afterward. The rearrangement joins TRBV7-9 to TRBJ1-2; 7 nucleotides agree with TRBD1. The specimen was peripheral blood. This TCR was recovered from a woman aged 45-65 years with COVID-19, enrolled during active disease. The DNA for the CDR3 is TGTGCCAGCAGCTTAGGAGGGGGCGGCTACACCTTC. As protein: CASSLGGGGYTF.